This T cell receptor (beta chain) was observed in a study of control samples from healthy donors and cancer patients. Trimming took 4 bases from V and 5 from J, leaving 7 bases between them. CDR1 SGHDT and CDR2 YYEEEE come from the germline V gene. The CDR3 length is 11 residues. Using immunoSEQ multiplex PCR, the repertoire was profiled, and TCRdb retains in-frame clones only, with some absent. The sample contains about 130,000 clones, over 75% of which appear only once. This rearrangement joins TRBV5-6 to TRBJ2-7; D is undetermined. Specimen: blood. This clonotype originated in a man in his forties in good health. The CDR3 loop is CASSHRNEQYF. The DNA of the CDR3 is TGTGCCAGCAGCCATAGGAACGAGCAGTACTTC.